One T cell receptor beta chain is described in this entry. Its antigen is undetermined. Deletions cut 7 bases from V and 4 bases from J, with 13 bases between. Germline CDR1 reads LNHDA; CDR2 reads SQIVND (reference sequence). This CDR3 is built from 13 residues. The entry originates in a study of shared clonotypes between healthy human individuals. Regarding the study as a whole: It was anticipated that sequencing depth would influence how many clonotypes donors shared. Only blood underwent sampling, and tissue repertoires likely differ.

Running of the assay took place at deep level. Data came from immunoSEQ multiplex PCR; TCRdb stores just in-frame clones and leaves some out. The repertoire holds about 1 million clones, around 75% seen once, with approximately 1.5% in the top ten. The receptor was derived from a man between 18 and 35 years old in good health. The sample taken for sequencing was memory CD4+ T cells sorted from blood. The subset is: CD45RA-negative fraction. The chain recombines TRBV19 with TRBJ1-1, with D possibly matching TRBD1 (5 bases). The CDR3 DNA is TGTGCCAGTACCACGCGGGGCACCACTGAAGCTTTCTTT. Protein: CASTTRGTTEAFF.